This record looks at one TCR beta chain sequence and its context. What it binds is unknown. TCRdb keeps only in-frame clones here, not all; method: immunoSEQ multiplex PCR. The sample holds about 98,000 clones, around 88% seen once. This entry belongs to a study of OX40 agonist ivuxolimab in advanced cancers. Study-level information: People in dose escalation had one of these cancers: hepatocellular carcinoma, melanoma, renal cell or head and neck cancer. The mean age was roughly 60 years, ranging from about 20 to 90, with 65% to 90% of participants male. Findings of the study overall: Partly responding patients at 0.1-3.0 mg/kg showed some of the smallest clonal expansion.

Sequencing used CD4+ or CD8+ T cells sorted from blood, obtained in a trial of the OX40 agonist ivuxolimab. The TCR comes from an adult with an advanced solid tumor such as melanoma, head and neck, liver or kidney cancer.

The CDR3 nucleotides read TGTGCCAGCAGTTTCGGGGGGGGAAGGAATGAGCAGTTCTTC. This gives the protein CASSFGGGRNEQFF. The chain uses TRBV2 and TRBJ2-1, with TRBD2 matching 8 bases. The CDR3 runs 14 residues. Trimming took 5 bases from V and 7 from J; bases not matched to a gene: 7. Germline V CDR1 and CDR2: SNHLY, FYNNEI.